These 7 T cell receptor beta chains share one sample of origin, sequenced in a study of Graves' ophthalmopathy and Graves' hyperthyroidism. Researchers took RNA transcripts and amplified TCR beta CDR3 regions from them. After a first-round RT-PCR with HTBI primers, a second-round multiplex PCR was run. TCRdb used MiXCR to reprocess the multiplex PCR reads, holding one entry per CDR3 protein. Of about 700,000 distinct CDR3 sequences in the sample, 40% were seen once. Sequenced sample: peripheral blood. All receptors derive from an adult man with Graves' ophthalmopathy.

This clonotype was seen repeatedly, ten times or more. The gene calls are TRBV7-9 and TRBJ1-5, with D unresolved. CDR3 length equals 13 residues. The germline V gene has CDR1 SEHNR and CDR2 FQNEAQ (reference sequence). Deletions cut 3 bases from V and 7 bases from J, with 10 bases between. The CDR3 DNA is TGTGCCAGCAGCTTCGGTAAAGGCCAGCCCCAGCATTTT. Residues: CASSFGKGQPQHF.

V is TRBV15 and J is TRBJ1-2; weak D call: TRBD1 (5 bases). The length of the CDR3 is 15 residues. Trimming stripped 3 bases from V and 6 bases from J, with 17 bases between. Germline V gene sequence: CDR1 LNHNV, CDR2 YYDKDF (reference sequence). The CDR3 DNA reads TGTGCCACCAGCAGCGCCGACAGAATCCGAAATGGCTACACCTTC. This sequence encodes CATSSADRIRNGYTF.

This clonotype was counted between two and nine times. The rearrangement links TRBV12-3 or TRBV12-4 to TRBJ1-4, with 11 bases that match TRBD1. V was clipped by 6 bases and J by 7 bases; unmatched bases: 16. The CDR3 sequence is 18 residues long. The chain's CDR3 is CASSPDRGLGFVSEKLFF. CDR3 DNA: TGTGCCAGCAGCCCGGACAGGGGGCTCGGATTTGTCAGTGAAAAACTGTTTTTT.

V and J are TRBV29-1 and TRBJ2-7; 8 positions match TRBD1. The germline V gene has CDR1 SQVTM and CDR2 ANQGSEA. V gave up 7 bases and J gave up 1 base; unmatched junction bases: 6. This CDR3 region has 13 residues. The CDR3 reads CSARDRRSYEQYF. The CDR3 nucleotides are TGCAGCGCCCGGGACAGGAGATCCTACGAGCAGTACTTC.

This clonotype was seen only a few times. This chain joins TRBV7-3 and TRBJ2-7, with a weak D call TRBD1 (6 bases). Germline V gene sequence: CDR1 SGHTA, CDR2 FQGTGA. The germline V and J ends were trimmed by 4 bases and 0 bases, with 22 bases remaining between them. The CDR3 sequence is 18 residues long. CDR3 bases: TGTGCCAGCAGCTGCGTTCCACAGGGTCCCAAATACTCCTACGAGCAGTACTTC. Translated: CASSCVPQGPKYSYEQYF.

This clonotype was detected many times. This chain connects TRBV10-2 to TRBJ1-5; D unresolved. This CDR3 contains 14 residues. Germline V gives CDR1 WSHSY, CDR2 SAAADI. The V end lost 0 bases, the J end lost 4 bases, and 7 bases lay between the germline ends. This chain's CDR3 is CASSESGPNQPQHF. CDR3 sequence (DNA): TGCGCCAGCAGTGAGTCCGGCCCGAATCAGCCCCAGCATTTT.

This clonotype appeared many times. The CDR3 region is CATSVTGYEQYF. The CDR3 nucleotides read TGTGCCACCAGTGTAACCGGCTACGAGCAGTACTTC. V is TRBV24-1 and J is TRBJ2-7; D ambiguous. The CDR3 totals 12 residues. Germline CDR1 is KGHDR and CDR2 is SFDVKD. V was pared by 5 bases and J by 3 bases, with 7 bases between.